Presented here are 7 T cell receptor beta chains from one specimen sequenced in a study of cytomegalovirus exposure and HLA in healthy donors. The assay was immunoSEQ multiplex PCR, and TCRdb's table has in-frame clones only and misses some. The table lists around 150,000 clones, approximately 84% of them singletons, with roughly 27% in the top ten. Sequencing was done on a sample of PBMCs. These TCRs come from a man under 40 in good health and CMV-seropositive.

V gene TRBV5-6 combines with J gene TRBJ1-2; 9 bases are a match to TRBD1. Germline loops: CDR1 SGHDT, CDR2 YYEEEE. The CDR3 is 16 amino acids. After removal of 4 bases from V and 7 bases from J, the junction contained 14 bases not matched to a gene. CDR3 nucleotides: TGTGCCAGCAGCACCACGACCGGGACAGGGCATGTTGGCTACACCTTC. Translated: CASSTTTGTGHVGYTF.

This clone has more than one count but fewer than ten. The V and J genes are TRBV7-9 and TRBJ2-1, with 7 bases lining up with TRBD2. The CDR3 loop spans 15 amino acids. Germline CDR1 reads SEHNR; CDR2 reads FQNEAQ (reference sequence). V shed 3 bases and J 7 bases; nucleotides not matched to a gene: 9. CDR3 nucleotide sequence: TGTGCCAGCAGCTTGATGGGCGGGAGTAGAAATGAGCAGTTCTTC. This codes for CASSLMGGSRNEQFF.

The CDR3 spells CASSPTTSGGGYEQYF. The CDR3 nucleotides are TGTGCCAGCTCACCGACGACTAGCGGGGGGGGTTACGAGCAGTACTTC. The genes are TRBV18 and TRBJ2-7; 14 bases fit TRBD2. Germline V gene lookup returns CDR1 KGHSH and CDR2 LQKENI. The CDR3 is 16 amino acids. V gave up 3 bases and J gave up 4 bases; unmatched junction bases: 5.

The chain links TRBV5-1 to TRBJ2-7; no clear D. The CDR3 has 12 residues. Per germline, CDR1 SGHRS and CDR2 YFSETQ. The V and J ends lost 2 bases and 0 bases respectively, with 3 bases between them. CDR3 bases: TGCGCCAGCAGCTTCTACTCCTACGAGCAGTACTTC. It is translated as CASSFYSYEQYF.

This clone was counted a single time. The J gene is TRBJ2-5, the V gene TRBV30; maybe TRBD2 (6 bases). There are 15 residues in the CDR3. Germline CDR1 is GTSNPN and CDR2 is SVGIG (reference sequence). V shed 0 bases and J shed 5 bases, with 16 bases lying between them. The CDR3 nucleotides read TGTGCCTGGAGTGTACCAGCGGGCCCCGCCGAGACCCAGTACTTC. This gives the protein CAWSVPAGPAETQYF.

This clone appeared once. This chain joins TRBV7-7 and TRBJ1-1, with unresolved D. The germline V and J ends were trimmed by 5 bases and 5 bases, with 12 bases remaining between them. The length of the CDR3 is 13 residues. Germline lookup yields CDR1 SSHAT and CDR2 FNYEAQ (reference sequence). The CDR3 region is CASSQAAGTEAFF. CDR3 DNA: TGTGCCAGCAGCCAGGCCGCGGGAACTGAAGCTTTCTTT.

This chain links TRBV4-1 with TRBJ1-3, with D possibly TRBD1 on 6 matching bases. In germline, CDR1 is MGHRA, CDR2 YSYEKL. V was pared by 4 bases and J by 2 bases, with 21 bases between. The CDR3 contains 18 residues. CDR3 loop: CASSRDGRRGGPGNTIYF. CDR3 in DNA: TGCGCCAGCAGCCGAGATGGGCGCAGGGGCGGCCCTGGAAACACCATATATTTT.